Below are 21 T cell receptor beta chains sequenced from a single sample in a study of OX40 agonist ivuxolimab in advanced cancers. Libraries were prepared by immunoSEQ multiplex PCR; TCRdb keeps only in-frame clonotypes and omits some of them. The sample records about 75,000 clones, around 84% being singletons. The sample here was CD4+ or CD8+ T cells sorted from blood, taken in a trial of the OX40 agonist ivuxolimab. Source of these receptors: an adult with an advanced solid tumor such as melanoma, head and neck, liver or kidney cancer.

This rearrangement joins TRBV6-1 to TRBJ2-3, with D possibly being TRBD1 or TRBD2 (5 bases each). The CDR3 loop spans 16 amino acids. The germline CDR1 and CDR2 sequences are MNHNS and SASEGT. V dropped 4 bases and J dropped 5 bases, with 19 bases sitting between them. The chain's CDR3 is CASSGGSRAMGDTQYF. CDR3 bases: TGTGCCAGCAGTGGGGGGAGTAGGGCTATGGGAGATACGCAGTATTTT.

This chain links TRBV9 with TRBJ2-1; D remains unclear. V was trimmed by 4 bases and J by 6 bases, leaving 14 bases between them. The CDR3 runs 14 residues. Germline CDR1 reads SGDLS; CDR2 reads YYNGEE. The CDR3 loop reads CASSPPSLGNEQFF. The CDR3 DNA follows: TGTGCCAGCAGCCCCCCCTCCCTTGGCAATGAGCAGTTCTTC.

Only one count was recorded for this clone. The chain recombines TRBV20-1 with TRBJ2-3, with D unclear. The germline V gene encodes CDR1 DFQATT and CDR2 SNEGSKA (reference sequence). Trimming removed 1 base from V and 3 bases from J, with 2 bases in between. This CDR3 spans 11 amino acids. This chain's CDR3 is CSARGTDTQYF. CDR3 sequence (DNA): TGCAGTGCTAGAGGGACAGATACGCAGTATTTT.

The J gene is TRBJ2-4, the V gene TRBV6-1, with D tentatively TRBD1 (7 bases). This CDR3 has 13 amino acids. Per germline, CDR1 MNHNS and CDR2 SASEGT. Trimming pared 1 base from V and 11 bases from J, leaving 12 bases between. CDR3 loop: CASSEGRGLFQYF. CDR3 coding DNA: TGTGCCAGCAGTGAAGGGAGGGGGCTCTTTCAGTACTTC.

This chain joins TRBV5-6 and TRBJ1-1; D may be TRBD1 (5 bases). Germline CDR1 SGHDT, CDR2 YYEEEE. The CDR3 consists of 12 residues. The V gene lost 0 bases and the J gene lost 10 bases, with 10 bases spanning the gap. The CDR3 nucleotides read TGTGCCAGCAGCTTGGAGGGGAGGCTAGCTTTCTTT. As protein: CASSLEGRLAFF.

This clone was counted once. The V call is TRBV6-1, the J call TRBJ2-5; D is perhaps TRBD1 (5 bases). With the DNA end fitting TRBJ2-7 better, the J assignment may be wrong. The CDR3 consists of 13 residues. Germline assignment: CDR1 MNHNS and CDR2 SASEGT. Here the CDR3 reads CASSEMQGYEQYF. The CDR3, as DNA: TGTGCCAGCAGTGAAATGCAGGGCTACGAGCAGTACTTC.

This chain connects TRBV28 to TRBJ2-2; TRBD1 agrees at 8 bases. J gave up 1 base and V 4 bases, and 2 bases lay outside the gene matches. CDR3 length equals 15 residues. Germline values: CDR1 MDHEN, CDR2 SYDVKM. The CDR3: CASSYGTGNTGELFF. In DNA, the CDR3 is TGTGCCAGCAGTTACGGGACAGGGAACACCGGGGAGCTGTTTTTT. Full variable domain (remainder filled in from reference TRBV28 and TRBJ2-2): DVKVTQSSRYLVKRTGEKVFLECVQDMDHENMFWYRQDPGLGLRLIYFSYDVKMKEKGDIPEGYSVSREKKERFSLILESASTNQTSMYLCASSYGTGNTGELFFGEGSRLTVL.

The V gene is TRBV29-1, the J gene TRBJ2-3; D remains ambiguous. V was shortened by 1 base and J by 0 bases, with 8 bases between the two germline ends. The CDR3 extends over 14 amino acids. The V gene's germline CDR1 is SQVTM and CDR2 ANQGSEA. CDR3 region: CSVEVGESTDTQYF. The CDR3 DNA reads TGCAGCGTTGAAGTCGGAGAAAGCACAGATACGCAGTATTTT.

This chain uses TRBV7-9 with TRBJ2-7, with D possibly TRBD1 on 6 matching bases. The CDR3 contains 15 residues. Germline V gene data show CDR1 as SEHNR and CDR2 as FQNEAQ (reference sequence). The V end was cut by 4 bases, the J end by 2 bases, with 15 bases between. CDR3 region: CASSSKTGRAYEQYF. The DNA of the CDR3 is TGTGCCAGCAGCTCGAAGACAGGACGGGCCTACGAGCAGTACTTC.

V usage is TRBV16 and J usage is TRBJ1-1, with D possibly matching TRBD1 (5 bases). This CDR3 has 14 amino acids. V was trimmed by 0 bases and J by 7 bases, leaving 12 bases between them. CDR1 KGHSY and CDR2 FQNENV come from the germline V gene. CDR3 coding DNA: TGTGCCAGCAGCCAATCGTCGGCAGGGAGTGAAGCTTTCTTT. It specifies CASSQSSAGSEAFF. The complete variable domain, with remaining parts taken from reference TRBV16 and TRBJ1-1, reads GEEVAQTPKHLVRGEGQKAKLYCAPIKGHSYVFWYQQVLKNEFKFLISFQNENVFDETGMPKERFSAKCLPNSPCSLEIQATKLEDSAVYFCASSQSSAGSEAFFGQGTRLTVV.

V and J are TRBV4-1 and TRBJ2-2; a weak D match, TRBD1 (5 bases). V lost 5 bases, J lost 0 bases, and 16 bases lay in between. CDR3 size: 17 residues. The V gene's germline CDR1 is MGHRA and CDR2 YSYEKL. CDR3 bases: TGCGCCAGCAGCTCGGAGCCAGGGTCCGCGAACACCGGGGAGCTGTTTTTT. It is translated as CASSSEPGSANTGELFF.

The chain joins TRBV7-2 to TRBJ1-1; D not certain. The germline CDR1 and CDR2 sequences are SGHTA and FQGNSA. The CDR3 is 14 amino acids. V was clipped by 1 base and J by 5 bases, with 11 bases between them. The chain's CDR3 is CASSLDPLTTEAFF. The CDR3 region has the DNA TGTGCCAGCAGCTTAGATCCACTTACGACTGAAGCTTTCTTT.

This chain connects TRBV7-2 to TRBJ2-2; D not resolved. Germline V gene sequence: CDR1 SGHTA, CDR2 FQGNSA. V was clipped by 0 bases and J by 5 bases, with 4 bases between them. CDR3 size: 13 residues. The CDR3 spells CASSLAGTGELFF. The DNA of the CDR3 is TGTGCCAGCAGCTTAGCAGGAACCGGGGAGCTGTTTTTT.

The V gene is TRBV5-1, the J gene TRBJ2-6; a weak D match, TRBD1 (5 bases). V was cut by 0 bases and J by 4 bases, with 11 bases left in between. There are 16 residues in the CDR3. Germline CDR1 reads SGHRS; CDR2 reads YFSETQ. CDR3: CASSLEGAEGANVLTF. As DNA, the CDR3 is TGCGCCAGCAGCTTGGAAGGGGCGGAAGGGGCCAACGTCCTGACTTTC.

This clone has a single count. The V and J genes are TRBV29-1 and TRBJ2-7, with 10 bases lining up with TRBD2. The CDR3 consists of 14 residues. V lost 4 bases and J lost 4; bases outside the gene matches: 7. Per germline, CDR1 SQVTM and CDR2 ANQGSEA. This CDR3 is CSVGSGLAVYEQYF. The CDR3 nucleotides are TGCAGCGTTGGATCCGGACTAGCGGTATACGAGCAGTACTTC.

The chain carries TRBV29-1 and TRBJ1-2, with 7 bases lining up with TRBD1. The CDR3 has 12 residues. Germline lookup yields CDR1 SQVTM and CDR2 ANQGSEA. The trim removed 4 bases at V and 8 bases at J, leaving 7 bases unmatched. CDR3 protein: CSVADRARGYTF. The CDR3 DNA reads as TGCAGCGTTGCTGACAGGGCACGGGGCTACACCTTC.

In nucleotides, the CDR3 is TGTGCCAGCAGCCTGATTACAGATACGCAGTATTTT. Translated, it gives CASSLITDTQYF. This chain joins TRBV7-2 and TRBJ2-3; D call uncertain. Trimming pared 5 bases from V and 3 bases from J, leaving 6 bases between. This CDR3 spans 12 amino acids. Germline-derived CDR1 and CDR2 are SGHTA and FQGNSA.

This clone was observed a handful of times. V usage is TRBV5-1 and J usage is TRBJ1-4, with TRBD1 identical over 7 bases. Germline lookup yields CDR1 SGHRS and CDR2 YFSETQ. This CDR3 region has 16 residues. Trimming at V came to 3 bases and at J to 4 bases, leaving 9 bases not matched to a gene. Here the CDR3 DNA reads TGCGCCAGCAGCTCCTGGACAGGCGGAAGTAATGAAAAACTGTTTTTT. Protein product: CASSSWTGGSNEKLFF.

CDR3 in amino acids: CASSQFPGGRSLSPSYEQYF. In nucleotides, the CDR3 is TGCGCCAGCAGCCAATTTCCAGGTGGCAGGTCCTTATCCCCCTCCTACGAGCAGTACTTC. The chain is built from TRBV4-1 and TRBJ2-7; D is ambiguous. The germline V gene encodes CDR1 MGHRA and CDR2 YSYEKL. This CDR3 has 20 residues. The V gene lost 2 bases and the J gene lost 0 bases, with 26 bases spanning the gap.

The rearrangement joins TRBV2 to TRBJ1-5, with a possible D match to TRBD1 (5 bases). Germline CDR1 and CDR2: SNHLY and FYNNEI. The V end lost 6 bases, the J end lost 4 bases, and 16 bases lay between the germline ends. This CDR3 spans 15 amino acids. CDR3 in DNA: TGTGCCAGCAGCAAGGGGACCGGGGGAAATCAGCCCCAGCATTTT. As protein: CASSKGTGGNQPQHF.

The rearrangement uses TRBV19 and TRBJ2-5; 8 nucleotides agree with TRBD1. The germline V gene has CDR1 LNHDA and CDR2 SQIVND (reference sequence). The V gene end was trimmed by 7 bases and the J gene end by 3 bases; junction bases not matched to a gene: 1. This CDR3 is 12 amino acids long. In nucleotides, the CDR3 is TGTGCCAGTAACAGGGGGGAAGAGACCCAGTACTTC. It yields the protein CASNRGEETQYF.